This T cell receptor beta chain was captured by sequencing in a study of blood T cells in healthy people across ages. CDR3 length: 17 residues. CDR1 is SGHNT and CDR2 is YYREEE in the germline V gene (reference sequence). The study's findings and limits: Estimated diversity, derived from one million T cells, was regarded as an underestimate. While age rose, TCR beta diversity per million T cells dropped in a roughly linear way. Donors of long life had a larger count of naive CD4+ cells and greater diversity than aged donors.

It was with a sample-barcoded 5' primer and a J-beta primer mix that a second PCR of roughly 6 to 12 cycles was run. MiXCR was run by TCRdb on the 5' RACE reads, yielding one entry per CDR3 protein. Of over 1,200,000 distinct CDR3 sequences in the sample, 59% were seen once. As to this clonotype: Its antigen is not identified.

The receptor comes from a man in his late teens or twenties in good health. The rearrangement joins TRBV5-4 to TRBJ2-7; D is ambiguous. Near its end, the DNA agrees better with TRBJ2-4, so the J call may be wrong. Specimen: blood. The CDR3 DNA is TGTGCCAGCAGCTTAGGCCCTTCGACGGAATGGCGAAACATTCAGTACTTC. Its translation: CASSLGPSTEWRNIQYF.